These 8 T cell receptor beta chains were sequenced from one sample in a study of control samples from healthy donors and cancer patients. Sequencing used immunoSEQ multiplex PCR; TCRdb keeps in-frame clones, though not all of them. The sample holds about 170,000 clones, roughly nine tenths seen once. Sequencing input: blood. These receptors were collected from a woman in her 30s in good health.

This clone occurred once. V and J are TRBV10-2 and TRBJ2-3, with 13 bases that match TRBD2. The CDR3 spans 15 residues. The V segment lost 6 bases and the J segment 6 bases; nucleotides outside the gene matches: 6. Germline lookup yields CDR1 WSHSY and CDR2 SAAADI. CDR3 DNA sequence: TGCGCCAGCAGACAACTAGCGGGGGGGTGGGATACGCAGTATTTT. Translating gives CASRQLAGGWDTQYF.

The V gene is TRBV28, the J gene TRBJ1-4; tentatively, D is TRBD1 (6 bases). This CDR3 comprises 14 residues. The V gene's germline CDR1 is MDHEN and CDR2 SYDVKM. Trimming stripped 2 bases from V and 5 bases from J, with 9 bases between. As DNA, the CDR3 is TGTGCCAGCAGTTTAGGGGGCCCAAATGAAAAACTGTTTTTT. Protein sequence: CASSLGGPNEKLFF.

The V call is TRBV15, the J call TRBJ2-5; 11 nucleotides match TRBD2. J lost 5 bases, V lost 0 bases, and 8 bases had no gene match. Germline CDR1 LNHNV, CDR2 YYDKDF (reference sequence). The CDR3 is 17 amino acids. The CDR3 DNA follows: TGTGCCACCAGCAGAGATGGTAGCGGGAGGGCCTGGGAGACCCAGTACTTC. Encoded protein: CATSRDGSGRAWETQYF.

The chain has TRBV2 and TRBJ2-7; D perhaps matches TRBD2 (6 bases). This CDR3 contains 13 residues. Per the germline V gene, CDR1 is SNHLY and CDR2 is FYNNEI. Between the trimmed V and J ends, which lost 6 bases and 3 bases, there was a span of 12 bases. CDR3: CASRGLNNYEQYF. In nucleotides, the CDR3 is TGTGCCAGCAGGGGACTGAACAACTACGAGCAGTACTTC.

This sequence joins TRBV7-9 and TRBJ1-4; no reliable D call. V shed 3 bases and J shed 0 bases, with 11 bases lying between them. Germline V gene data show CDR1 as SEHNR and CDR2 as FQNEAQ (reference sequence). CDR3 size: 16 residues. The CDR3 here is CASSFSKTATNEKLFF. As DNA, the CDR3 is TGTGCCAGCAGCTTTTCAAAGACGGCAACTAATGAAAAACTGTTTTTT.

The gene calls are TRBV4-1 and TRBJ2-3; the D is unclear. Germline V gives CDR1 MGHRA, CDR2 YSYEKL. V shed 2 bases and J shed 1 base, with 7 bases lying between them. The CDR3 loop spans 14 amino acids. CDR3 sequence reads: CASSQPDRTDTQYF. The CDR3, as DNA: TGCGCCAGCAGCCAACCGGACCGCACAGATACGCAGTATTTT.

The genes are TRBV6-5 and TRBJ2-7, with TRBD2 identical over 13 bases. The CDR3 is 16 residues long. CDR1 and CDR2 (germline): MNHEY, SVGAGI. Trimming cost V 1 base and J 3 bases; bases outside gene matches: 3. CDR3 sequence: CASSYLGTSGNYEQYF. The CDR3 coding sequence is TGTGCCAGCAGTTACTTGGGGACTAGCGGGAACTACGAGCAGTACTTC.

This sequence joins TRBV6-5 and TRBJ2-1; D is perhaps TRBD1 (6 bases). Trimming removed 2 bases from V and 14 bases from J, with 19 bases in between. CDR1 MNHEY and CDR2 SVGAGI come from the germline V gene. The CDR3 length is 14 residues. CDR3 residues: CASSYLRDTLWKFF. The CDR3 DNA is TGTGCCAGCAGTTACCTCCGGGACACGTTGTGGAAGTTCTTC.